Shown below are 27 T cell receptor beta chains from a single sample sequenced in a study of patients and donors after allogeneic stem cell transplantation. TCRdb re-called the RT-PCR reads with MiXCR, one entry per CDR3 protein. The data hold about 960,000 distinct CDR3 sequences, with about a sixth observed a single time. Sequenced sample: blood, either unsorted or a sorted T cell fraction (not recorded which). Receptors originate from a human donor who was either an allogeneic HSCT recipient or a stem cell or donor lymphocyte infusion donor (not recorded which). It is not recorded whose cells these are; they may come from a transplant donor.

The genes are TRBV6-1 and TRBJ2-3; D is uncertain. With 6 bases removed from V and 2 bases from J, the gap between germline ends came to 15 bases. The germline gives CDR1 MNHNS, CDR2 SASEGT. This CDR3 region has 15 residues. CDR3 sequence: CASSTTGPPTDTQYF. In DNA, the CDR3 is TGTGCCAGCAGCACTACGGGCCCTCCCACAGATACGCAGTATTTT.

The V gene is TRBV6-2 or TRBV6-3, the J gene TRBJ1-1; D call uncertain. Germline assignment: CDR1 MNHEY and CDR2 SVGEGT. Trimming removed 7 bases at V and 4 bases at J, with 16 bases between. This CDR3 contains 14 residues. The CDR3 DNA reads as TGTGCCAGCAAAGACACCGGTCAAGCCACTGAAGCTTTCTTT. Its translation: CASKDTGQATEAFF.

This clonotype was detected only a few times. The rearrangement uses TRBV6-5 and TRBJ1-1, with D possibly TRBD1 on 5 matching bases. Trimming pared 3 bases from V and 4 bases from J, leaving 12 bases between. This CDR3 comprises 14 residues. CDR1 MNHEY and CDR2 SVGAGI come from the germline V gene. The CDR3 here is CASSYGGGATEAFF. The CDR3 coding sequence is TGTGCCAGCAGTTATGGAGGTGGGGCCACTGAAGCTTTCTTT.

The chain has TRBV3-1 and TRBJ2-1; 11 nucleotides line up with TRBD2. Trimming at V came to 3 bases and at J to 16 bases, leaving 11 bases not matched to a gene. Germline loops: CDR1 LGHDT, CDR2 YNNKEL (reference sequence). The CDR3 runs to 14 residues. CDR3 bases: TGTGCCAGCAGCCATTCCACCCTAGCGGGAGGTCCCTTCTTC. Translation: CASSHSTLAGGPFF.

V gene TRBV19 combines with J gene TRBJ1-2, with a possible D match to TRBD1 (6 bases). Germline V gene lookup returns CDR1 LNHDA and CDR2 SQIVND (reference sequence). This CDR3 comprises 14 residues. Trimming cost V 3 bases and J 3 bases, with 11 bases left between them. In nucleotides, the CDR3 is TGTGCCAGTAGTATTTTGGGGGGCGACTATGGCTACACCTTC. Amino acid sequence: CASSILGGDYGYTF.

The chain uses TRBV12-3 or TRBV12-4 and TRBJ2-5; D gene ambiguous. V was trimmed by 6 bases and J by 5 bases, leaving 19 bases between them. CDR3 length equals 15 residues. This chain's CDR3 is CASSPPVDSLETQYF. Written as DNA, the CDR3 is TGTGCCAGCAGCCCTCCCGTTGACTCGTTGGAGACCCAGTACTTC.

The chain is built from TRBV20-1 and TRBJ2-2; TRBD2 agrees at 9 bases. The CDR3 totals 13 residues. Trimming cost V 3 bases and J 5 bases; bases outside gene matches: 1. Germline assignment: CDR1 DFQATT and CDR2 SNEGSKA (reference sequence). DNA for the CDR3: TGCAGTGCTAGTCTAGCGGGGACCGGGGAGCTGTTTTTT. This gives the protein CSASLAGTGELFF.

This chain connects TRBV29-1 to TRBJ1-2, with TRBD1 matching 9 bases. Unmatched junction bases numbered 8, after V lost 3 bases and J lost 0 bases. Germline V lookup: CDR1 SQVTM, CDR2 ANQGSEA. The CDR3 runs to 16 residues. The CDR3 loop is CSVEVGQGKTNYGYTF. In nucleotides, the CDR3 is TGCAGCGTTGAGGTCGGACAGGGGAAAACTAACTATGGCTACACCTTC.

This chain uses TRBV4-3 with TRBJ1-1; tentative D call: TRBD1 (6 bases). Germline assignment: CDR1 LGHNA and CDR2 YSLEER. V was clipped by 1 base and J by 4 bases, with 13 bases between them. CDR3 length equals 15 residues. CDR3 residues: CASSQVSRGSTEAFF. In nucleotides, the CDR3 is TGCGCCAGCAGCCAAGTCTCCAGGGGCAGCACTGAAGCTTTCTTT.

V and J are TRBV5-1 and TRBJ1-2, with 7 bases that match TRBD1. V lost 5 bases and J lost 8; bases outside the gene matches: 9. This CDR3 comprises 13 residues. Germline CDR1 and CDR2: SGHRS and YFSETQ. CDR3 nucleotide sequence: TGCGCCAGCAGACAGGGGCCCACGGAAGGCTACACCTTC. Its protein is CASRQGPTEGYTF. Full variable domain (outside the CDR3, taken from reference TRBV5-1 and TRBJ1-2): KAGVTQTPRYLIKTRGQQVTLSCSPISGHRSVSWYQQTPGQGLQFLFEYFSETQRNKGNFPGRFSGRQFSNSRSEMNVSTLELGDSALYLCASRQGPTEGYTFGSGTRLTVV.

V is TRBV2 and J is TRBJ2-3; maybe TRBD2 (6 bases). In germline, CDR1 is SNHLY, CDR2 FYNNEI. Trimming removed 8 bases from V and 4 bases from J, with 19 bases in between. The CDR3 loop spans 15 amino acids. The CDR3 loop is CASGRGAASSDTQYF. CDR3 DNA: TGTGCCAGCGGCCGCGGGGCGGCATCATCAGATACGCAGTATTTT.

This clonotype has just a few counts. The CDR3 DNA reads as TGTGCCAGCAGTTTAGTGGGGGGAGGTGGAAACACCATATATTTT. This gives the protein CASSLVGGGGNTIYF. This chain joins TRBV12-3 or TRBV12-4 and TRBJ1-3; perhaps TRBD1 as D (5 bases). V lost 1 base to trimming and J lost 3 bases, with 10 bases between them. The CDR3 is 15 amino acids.

This chain links TRBV29-1 with TRBJ2-1; TRBD2 matches at 10 bases. The V gene end was trimmed by 7 bases and the J gene end by 7 bases; junction bases not matched to a gene: 10. This CDR3 is built from 14 residues. Germline CDR1 and CDR2: SQVTM and ANQGSEA. The CDR3 region is CSALAGVFANEQFF. Written as DNA, the CDR3 is TGCAGCGCCCTAGCGGGAGTATTTGCAAATGAGCAGTTCTTC.

The gene calls are TRBV7-9 and TRBJ1-6; maybe TRBD1 (6 bases). The CDR3 consists of 15 residues. Germline values: CDR1 SEHNR, CDR2 FQNEAQ (reference sequence). The V gene lost 10 bases and the J gene lost 8 bases, with 21 bases spanning the gap. CDR3 sequence (DNA): TGTGCCACAAGAAGGTTAACGGACAGCCATTCACCCCTCCACTTT. As protein: CATRRLTDSHSPLHF. The full variable domain, with the rest looked up from reference TRBV7-9 and TRBJ1-6, is DTGVSQNPRHKITKRGQNVTFRCDPISEHNRLYWYRQTLGQGPEFLTYFQNEAQLEKSRLLSDRFSAERPKGSFSTLEIQRTEQGDSAMYLCATRRLTDSHSPLHFGNGTRLTVT.

This clonotype has only a few counts. V gene TRBV24-1 combines with J gene TRBJ1-2; 10 nucleotides match TRBD1. This CDR3 is 15 amino acids long. The V gene's germline CDR1 is KGHDR and CDR2 SFDVKD. The V gene end was trimmed by 3 bases and the J gene end by 3 bases; junction bases not matched to a gene: 3. The CDR3 DNA is TGTGCCACCAGTGATGCCGGGACAGGGGACTATGGCTACACCTTC. Protein sequence: CATSDAGTGDYGYTF.

The chain links TRBV7-9 to TRBJ2-5, with a tentative D call TRBD1 (5 bases). Germline V gene lookup returns CDR1 SEHNR and CDR2 FQNEAQ (reference sequence). The V gene lost 1 base and the J gene lost 5 bases, with 14 bases spanning the gap. This CDR3 spans 15 amino acids. The CDR3: CASSLVSGAGETQYF. In DNA, the CDR3 is TGTGCCAGCAGCTTAGTGTCTGGGGCAGGGGAGACCCAGTACTTC.

This chain uses TRBV20-1 with TRBJ2-7; D remains unclear. Per the germline V gene, CDR1 is DFQATT and CDR2 is SNEGSKA (reference sequence). Deletions cut 3 bases from V and 7 bases from J, with 10 bases between. CDR3 size: 11 residues. CDR3 nucleotide sequence: TGCAGTGCTAGGGTCAGGATGGAGCAGTACTTC. It is translated as CSARVRMEQYF.

The chain uses TRBV20-1 and TRBJ2-6; D unclear. The CDR3 covers 14 residues. The V gene lost 0 bases and the J gene lost 4 bases, with 7 bases spanning the gap. Germline V gene data show CDR1 as DFQATT and CDR2 as SNEGSKA (reference sequence). DNA for the CDR3: TGCAGTGCTAGAGATTACCAAGGGGCCAACGTCCTGACTTTC. Residues: CSARDYQGANVLTF.

This clonotype was counted between two and nine times. This sequence joins TRBV20-1 and TRBJ2-2; 8 nucleotides align to TRBD2. Per germline, CDR1 DFQATT and CDR2 SNEGSKA (reference sequence). This CDR3 region has 15 residues. V shed 3 bases and J 7 bases; nucleotides not matched to a gene: 10. The DNA of the CDR3 is TGCAGTGCTAGCCCCACGGGGGGGAAGGTCGGGGAGCTGTTTTTT. It codes for CSASPTGGKVGELFF.

The chain carries TRBV27 and TRBJ1-2, with D possibly matching TRBD1 (5 bases). The germline V gene has CDR1 MNHEY and CDR2 SMNVEV (reference sequence). The CDR3 contains 14 residues. Trimming stripped 5 bases from V and 5 bases from J, with 15 bases between. The CDR3 loop is CASSPSGGAYGYTF. CDR3 bases: TGTGCCAGCAGTCCGTCTGGGGGAGCATATGGCTACACCTTC.

This clonotype has a count of ten or more. The chain employs TRBV10-3 and TRBJ2-1; the D is unclear. Germline CDR1 reads ENHRY; CDR2 reads SYGVKD. V was shortened by 10 bases and J by 5 bases, with 9 bases between the two germline ends. This CDR3 is 11 amino acids long. DNA for the CDR3: TGTGCCACCACCCGGGACAATGAGCAGTTCTTC. Translated, it gives CATTRDNEQFF.

This clonotype was recorded a few times. CDR3 amino acids: CSAPRGGSYEQYF. In nucleotides, the CDR3 is TGCAGTGCCCCACGGGGGGGCTCCTACGAGCAGTACTTC. The J gene is TRBJ2-7, the V gene TRBV20-1; 8 bases are a match to TRBD2. Trimming cost V 6 bases and J 0 bases; bases outside gene matches: 4. The germline V gene encodes CDR1 DFQATT and CDR2 SNEGSKA (reference sequence). This CDR3 contains 13 residues.

This clonotype turned up a few times. This chain connects TRBV21-1 to TRBJ1-3; the tabulated D call, TRBD1, remains unverified against the DNA. TRBV21-1 is given as a pseudogene. The CDR3 spans 19 residues. CDR3 DNA sequence: TGTGCCAGCAGCAAAGAGTGGGACAGGGTAATTTCGCGGGGAAACACCATATATTTT. The encoded protein is CASSKEWDRVISRGNTIYF.

The chain is built from TRBV7-3 and TRBJ2-3; TRBD2 agrees at 7 bases. Germline assignment: CDR1 SGHTA and CDR2 FQGTGA. J gave up 4 bases and V 2 bases, and 3 bases lay outside the gene matches. CDR3 length equals 14 residues. CDR3 region: CASSLLTSSDTQYF. The CDR3 DNA follows: TGTGCCAGCAGCTTACTGACTAGCTCAGATACGCAGTATTTT.

Only a few counts were recorded for this clonotype. Written as DNA, the CDR3 is TGCGCCAGCAGCCAAGAAGGGCCGAGGACTGAAGCTTTCTTT. Its protein product is CASSQEGPRTEAFF. This chain joins TRBV4-3 and TRBJ1-1; D remains ambiguous. Deletions cut 0 bases from V and 5 bases from J, with 10 bases between. The germline V gene has CDR1 LGHNA and CDR2 YSLEER. CDR3 length: 14 amino acids.

This clonotype appeared a few times. The chain has TRBV4-2 and TRBJ2-1; 10 bases are shared with TRBD2. CDR1 and CDR2 (germline): LGHNA, YNFKEQ. This CDR3 has 16 amino acids. After removal of 0 bases from V and 4 bases from J, the junction contained 3 bases not matched to a gene. In DNA, the CDR3 is TGTGCCAGCAGCCAAGAGGGAGCGGGGGGGTACAATGAGCAGTTCTTC. Amino acids: CASSQEGAGGYNEQFF.

This clonotype was counted ten times or more. Compared with germline, one end of the junction differs, possibly owing to a read error. This chain uses TRBV5-1 with TRBJ2-3; D is possibly TRBD2 (5 bases). CDR3 length equals 13 residues. Germline V CDR1 and CDR2: SGHRS, YFSETQ. This chain's CDR3 is CASSLGSVDTQYF. Written as DNA, the CDR3 is TGTGCTAGCAGCTTAGGGAGTGTGGATACGCAGTATTTT.